Each of the 17 T cell receptor beta chains below was sequenced from the same sample in a study of blood T cells in healthy people across ages. A sample-barcoded 5' primer and a J-beta primer mix were used in a second PCR of about 7 to 12 cycles. Via MiXCR, TCRdb re-called the 5' RACE reads, giving one row per CDR3 protein. The sample contains around 750,000 distinct CDR3 sequences, about 55% of which appear only once. The sample taken for sequencing was blood. The receptors derive from a man older than 75 in good health.

This sequence joins TRBV28 and TRBJ2-7, with D possibly being TRBD1 (5 bases). Trimming left V 6 bases short and J 2 bases short, with 14 bases between. This CDR3 region has 14 residues. CDR1 is MDHEN and CDR2 is SYDVKM in the germline V gene. The CDR3 loop reads CASSPGQPPYEQYF. The CDR3 region has the DNA TGTGCCAGCAGCCCCGGACAACCACCCTACGAGCAGTACTTC. Drawing the rest from reference TRBV28 and TRBJ2-7, the complete variable domain is DVKVTQSSRYLVKRTGEKVFLECVQDMDHENMFWYRQDPGLGLRLIYFSYDVKMKEKGDIPEGYSVSREKKERFSLILESASTNQTSMYLCASSPGQPPYEQYFGPGTRLTVT.

CDR3 coding DNA: TGTGCCAGCAGCACCTCCGGGACCGATATAGAGACCCAGTACTTC. Translation gives CASSTSGTDIETQYF. This chain links TRBV5-5 with TRBJ2-4; tentatively, D is TRBD1 or TRBD2 (5 bases each). Judging by the DNA end, TRBJ2-5 fits better; the J call may be wrong. This CDR3 contains 15 residues. Per germline, CDR1 SGHKS and CDR2 YYEKEE (reference sequence).

The gene calls are TRBV4-2 and TRBJ2-7; D not certain. In germline, CDR1 is LGHNA, CDR2 YNFKEQ. V was trimmed by 1 base and J by 6 bases, leaving 10 bases between them. The CDR3 contains 13 residues. The CDR3 region is CASSQATRGEQYF. The CDR3 nucleotides are TGTGCCAGCAGCCAAGCCACACGAGGCGAGCAGTACTTC.

The CDR3 loop reads CASSGQGAGNYGYTF. CDR3 coding DNA: TGTGCCAGCAGTGGACAGGGGGCTGGTAACTATGGCTACACCTTC. V is TRBV2 and J is TRBJ1-2; TRBD1 agrees at 10 bases. The V segment lost 4 bases and the J segment 1 base; nucleotides outside the gene matches: 3. This CDR3 has 15 residues. CDR1 is SNHLY, CDR2 FYNNEI, per germline.

This clonotype occurred a few times. This sequence joins TRBV18 and TRBJ1-1, with TRBD1 identical over 9 bases. V trimming: 3 bases; J trimming: 3 bases; junction bases outside the gene matches: 2. CDR1 and CDR2 (germline): KGHSH, LQKENI. The CDR3 length is 14 residues. The CDR3 DNA reads TGTGCCAGCTCACCTAGGACAGGGGACACTGAAGCTTTCTTT. Its protein product is CASSPRTGDTEAFF.

In this sample, this clonotype turned up a few times. The chain joins TRBV18 to TRBJ2-7; unclear D gene. V lost 3 bases, J lost 0 bases, and 12 bases lay in between. Germline V CDR1 and CDR2: KGHSH, LQKENI. The CDR3 has 15 residues. CDR3 amino acids: CASSPAAASSYEQYF. The CDR3 DNA sequence: TGTGCCAGCTCACCTGCGGCGGCGAGCTCCTACGAGCAGTACTTC. The full variable domain, its missing parts supplied by reference TRBV18 and TRBJ2-7, is NAGVMQNPRHLVRRRGQEARLRCSPMKGHSHVYWYRQLPEEGLKFMVYLQKENIIDESGMPKERFSAEFPKEGPSILRIQQVVRGDSAAYFCASSPAAASSYEQYFGPGTRLTVT.

V gene TRBV7-2 combines with J gene TRBJ1-2; perhaps TRBD1 as D (6 bases). V lost 4 bases and J lost 0, with 15 bases in between. The CDR3 covers 16 residues. CDR1 and CDR2 from the germline V gene are SGHTA and FQGNSA. The CDR3 loop is CASSSRGGRSNYGYTF. CDR3 DNA sequence: TGTGCCAGCAGCTCTAGGGGGGGCAGATCTAACTATGGCTACACCTTC.

In the case of this clonotype: No conserved phenylalanine or tryptophan is present at the end of the CDR3, so a read error is the likely explanation. The chain is built from TRBV6-2 or TRBV6-3 and TRBJ2-1; the D gene is possibly TRBD2 (5 bases). The CDR3 is 14 residues long. V was clipped by 2 bases and J by 8 bases, with 13 bases between them. Germline V gene sequence: CDR1 MNHEY, CDR2 SVGEGT. Here the CDR3 reads CASSYTRLFDEQFY. The CDR3 DNA reads as TGTGCCAGCAGTTACACGAGACTATTCGATGAGCAGTTCTAC.

The chain couples TRBV2 to TRBJ2-3; 8 bases are shared with TRBD1. The CDR3 sequence is 15 residues long. The V segment lost 8 bases and the J segment 1 base; nucleotides outside the gene matches: 8. Germline V CDR1 and CDR2: SNHLY, FYNNEI. The CDR3 bases are TGTGCCAGCTCCTCCCAACAGGGGGGCACAGATACGCAGTATTTT. Translated: CASSSQQGGTDTQYF. Looking up the rest from reference TRBV2 and TRBJ2-3 gives the full variable domain: EPEVTQTPSHQVTQMGQEVILRCVPISNHLYFYWYRQILGQKVEFLVSFYNNEISEKSEIFDDQFSVERPDGSNFTLKIRSTKLEDSAMYFCASSSQQGGTDTQYFGPGTRLTVL.

The chain is built from TRBV6-6 and TRBJ1-1, with D perhaps matching TRBD1 (5 bases). Germline loops: CDR1 MNHNY, CDR2 SVGAGI (reference sequence). This CDR3 contains 13 residues. V was clipped by 11 bases and J by 1 base, with 14 bases between them. The CDR3 sequence: CALARAGNTEAFF. The CDR3 nucleotides read TGTGCCCTCGCCAGGGCAGGGAACACTGAAGCTTTCTTT.

The chain couples TRBV7-9 to TRBJ1-4, with TRBD1 matching over 8 bases. The V segment lost 4 bases and the J segment 12 bases; nucleotides outside the gene matches: 7. The CDR3 extends over 13 amino acids. The germline V gene has CDR1 SEHNR and CDR2 FQNEAQ (reference sequence). The CDR3 bases are TGTGCCAGCAGCTCGAATACAGGGGGAGAACTGTTTTTT. Translated: CASSSNTGGELFF.

The chain is built from TRBV2 and TRBJ2-1, with TRBD1 matching over 8 bases. Germline V gives CDR1 SNHLY, CDR2 FYNNEI. Trimming took 9 bases from V and 6 from J; bases not matched to a gene: 10. The CDR3 extends over 14 amino acids. DNA for the CDR3: TGTGCCAGTCTGGACAGGGTTGGTTCCAATGAGCAGTTCTTC. It yields the protein CASLDRVGSNEQFF.

CDR3 sequence reads: CAISEPQGVNEQYF. The CDR3, as DNA: TGTGCCATCAGTGAGCCACAGGGAGTCAACGAGCAGTACTTC. V gene TRBV10-3 combines with J gene TRBJ2-1; D may be TRBD1 (6 bases). The J call is doubtful: the DNA matches TRBJ2-7 better. CDR3 length: 14 residues. In germline, CDR1 is ENHRY, CDR2 SYGVKD.

The genes are TRBV20-1 and TRBJ2-7, with D unresolved. Germline V gene sequence: CDR1 DFQATT, CDR2 SNEGSKA (reference sequence). Trimming shortened V by 0 bases and J by 3 bases, and 12 bases separated the two germline ends. The CDR3 is 14 residues long. The CDR3 DNA sequence: TGCAGTGCTAGAGATCCCGGCAGGAGCTACGAGCAGTACTTC. Amino acids: CSARDPGRSYEQYF.

This clonotype has a handful of counts. The chain links TRBV6-6 to TRBJ1-2, with a possible D match to TRBD1 (5 bases). The CDR3 consists of 13 residues. V dropped 4 bases and J dropped 4 bases, with 10 bases sitting between them. The V gene's germline CDR1 is MNHNY and CDR2 SVGAGI (reference sequence). The CDR3: CASSSDTGYGYTF. In DNA, the CDR3 is TGTGCCAGCAGTTCGGACACCGGCTATGGCTACACCTTC.

A few counts support this clonotype. The rearrangement joins TRBV6-6 to TRBJ2-3; the D gene is possibly TRBD1 (6 bases). The germline V and J ends were trimmed by 6 bases and 0 bases, with 16 bases remaining between them. The germline V gene has CDR1 MNHNY and CDR2 SVGAGI (reference sequence). The CDR3 runs 16 residues. In nucleotides, the CDR3 is TGTGCCAGCAGACTCTTTGGACAGCAAAGCACAGATACGCAGTATTTT. Translation gives CASRLFGQQSTDTQYF.

The chain is built from TRBV29-1 and TRBJ1-1; D unclear. The ends were cut back, 1 base at V and 6 bases at J, with 12 bases in the middle. Germline V gives CDR1 SQVTM, CDR2 ANQGSEA. The CDR3 has 13 residues. CDR3 bases: TGCAGCGTTGAAGGCTCTGGGTCGGCTGAAGCTTTCTTT. Translated: CSVEGSGSAEAFF.